This T cell receptor beta chain is drawn from a study of blood T cell repertoires in COVID-19. Whole-study context: Material from acute and convalescent COVID-19 was sourced from the United States, Italy and Spain. T cells, B-cell-depleted T cells, or PBMCs supplied cDNA or gDNA.

Germline lookup yields CDR1 KGHDR and CDR2 SFDVKD. This CDR3 comprises 17 residues. V lost 2 bases, J lost 0 bases, and 6 bases stayed unmatched. In the source study's methods: Amplified reference gene primers provided the basis for estimating nucleated cell counts. The protocol was immunoSEQ multiplex PCR, while the TCRdb copy is restricted to in-frame clones and leaves out a portion. V, J and clone size reflect that table, while D and trimming were determined from the DNA. The sample lists approximately 350,000 clones, roughly nine tenths occurring once. Material for sequencing was peripheral blood. The chain recombines TRBV24-1 with TRBJ2-1; 7 bases agree with TRBD2. This TCR came from a middle-aged man with acute or convalescent COVID-19. The CDR3 is CATSDSAGRSSYNEQFF. The CDR3 coding sequence is TGTGCCACCAGTGATTCAGCGGGACGGAGCTCCTACAATGAGCAGTTCTTC.